These T cell receptor beta chains were read from a single sample in a study of T cells in Graves' hyperthyroidism and ophthalmopathy. TCRdb fed the multiplex PCR reads into MiXCR, producing one record per CDR3 protein. The top ten clones hold 35% to 50% of a sample with more than 300,000 distinct CDR3 sequences, about a fifth of them seen once. Sequenced material: blood. The source is a man between 18 and 35 years old with Graves' ophthalmopathy. The CDR3 runs from the conserved cysteine through the conserved F or W. The D gene is left open where the match is weak. Rows give clone size only sometimes, using once, few, many, or a class for an expanded clone.

NA	NA	TRBV20-1	TRBJ2-1	TGCAGTGCTAGAGATTTAACAGGGTCCTACAATGAGCAGTTCTTC	CSARDLTGSYNEQFF
NA	many	TRBV11-2	TRBJ2-1	TGTGCCAGCAGCTTTCCAGGGATAATCTTTGAGCAGTTCTTC	CASSFPGIIFEQFF
TRBD2	many	TRBV2	TRBJ2-3	TGTGCCAGCAGTGACCAGGGGACTAGCGCAACCACAGATACGCAGTATTTT	CASSDQGTSATTDTQYF
NA	NA	TRBV20-1	TRBJ2-5	TGCAGTGCTAGAGATACACAGCAAGAGACCCAGTACTTC	CSARDTQQETQYF
NA	NA	TRBV6-1	TRBJ1-1	TGTGCCAGCAGCGCGGGTGCCGGGAACACTGAAGCTTTCTTT	CASSAGAGNTEAFF
NA	NA	TRBV7-6	TRBJ2-3	TGTGCCAGCACCAAGGATGCCCACACAGATACGCAGTATTTT	CASTKDAHTDTQYF
NA	NA	TRBV4-1	TRBJ2-7	TGCGCCAGCAGCCAAGAAGGGATGGGGATCTACGAGCAGTACTTC	CASSQEGMGIYEQYF
TRBD1	NA	TRBV5-1	TRBJ2-1	TGCGCCAGCAGCTTGGCGACAGGGGGTTGGAACAATGAGCAGTTCTTC	CASSLATGGWNNEQFF
NA	NA	TRBV6-5	TRBJ2-5	TGTGCCAGCAGTTACTCGCCGGGAAACCAAGAGACCCAGTACTTC	CASSYSPGNQETQYF
TRBD2	many	TRBV7-9	TRBJ2-6	TGTGCCAGCAGCTTACCGGGGGGTGCGCATTGGGGGGCCAACGTCCTGACTTTC	CASSLPGGAHWGANVLTF
NA	many	TRBV18	TRBJ1-1	TGTGCCAGCTCACCTGTGACAGAGAACACTGAAGCTTTCTTT	CASSPVTENTEAFF
NA	many	TRBV3-1	TRBJ2-7	TGTGCCAGCAGCCAAGTGGACTACGAGCAGTACTTC	CASSQVDYEQYF
NA	many	TRBV18	TRBJ1-2	TGTGCCAGCTCAGGTATCGCAGAGAACTATGGCTACACCTTC	CASSGIAENYGYTF
TRBD1	few	TRBV7-8	TRBJ2-7	TGTGCCAGCAGCTTAGACGTCTACAGGGGTTCCTACGAGCAGTACTTC	CASSLDVYRGSYEQYF
NA	few	TRBV12-3/TRBV12-4	TRBJ2-5	TGTGCCAGCAGTTTTAATGGCAGAGCCAATGGGGAGACCCAGTACTTC	CASSFNGRANGETQYF
TRBD1	NA	TRBV28	TRBJ2-7	TGTGCCAGCAGTCGCCCCGGGACAGGGATAAGGAACGAGCAGTACTTC	CASSRPGTGIRNEQYF
NA	many	TRBV6-1	TRBJ1-1	TGTGCCACACGAAGGGGGTTCGACACTGAAGCTTTCTTT	CATRRGFDTEAFF
NA	many	TRBV9	TRBJ2-3	TGTGCCAGCAGCGTAGCTCCAGGGGCTGGCACAGATACGCAGTATTTT	CASSVAPGAGTDTQYF
NA	many	TRBV28	TRBJ1-2	TGTGCCAGCAGTTTACAAACTAACTATGGCTACACCTTC	CASSLQTNYGYTF
NA	NA	TRBV11-2	TRBJ2-5	TGTGCCAGCACCTCGGAGGGTTTCCAAGAGACCCAGTACTTC	CASTSEGFQETQYF
NA	once	TRBV2	TRBJ2-1	TGTGCCGCCCGCCCAGGGTATCACAATGAGCAGTTCTTC	CAARPGYHNEQFF
NA	many	TRBV28	TRBJ1-5	TGTGCCAGCAGTTTTAATCAATACAGGGAACTTAATCAGCCCCAGCATTTT	CASSFNQYRELNQPQHF
NA	many	TRBV20-1	TRBJ1-1	TGCAGTGCGTGGGGGGGCACTGAAGCTTTCTTT	CSAWGGTEAFF
NA	many	TRBV11-3	TRBJ2-3	TGTGCCAGCAGCTCCCTTGGGGGCGCGGGCACAGATACGCAGTATTTT	CASSSLGGAGTDTQYF
NA	many	TRBV10-3	TRBJ2-7	TGTGCCATCAGTGAGGGGACGGCTAGCTCCTACGAGCAGTACTTC	CAISEGTASSYEQYF
TRBD1	few	TRBV10-3	TRBJ2-3	TGTGCCATCAGTGAGCCTCCTGGGACAGGGAGCACAGATACGCAGTATTTT	CAISEPPGTGSTDTQYF
TRBD1	many	TRBV3-1	TRBJ2-3	TGTGCCAGCAGCCAGGAGACAGGGGGCACAGATACGCAGTATTTT	CASSQETGGTDTQYF
NA	NA	TRBV24-1	TRBJ1-2	TGTGCCACCAGTGATCTGTATGGCTACACCTTC	CATSDLYGYTF
NA	many	TRBV11-2	TRBJ2-7	TGTGCCAGCAGCCAGCGGATAACCTACGAGCAGTACTTC	CASSQRITYEQYF
NA	few	TRBV10-3	TRBJ1-4	TGTGCCATCAGTGAGTCGAAGGGGTTCCGGGAAAAACTGTTTTTT	CAISESKGFREKLFF
NA	NA	TRBV5-8	TRBJ2-2	TGTGCCAGCAGCTTGAGGCAGGGTGCCGGGGAGCTGTTTTTT	CASSLRQGAGELFF
TRBD2	NA	TRBV4-1	TRBJ2-2	TGCGCCAGCAGGTTACTAGCGGGGTCCGGGGAGCTGTTTTTT	CASRLLAGSGELFF
NA	NA	TRBV5-1	TRBJ2-7	TGCGCCACAGGGCACCCGCTGGTGGACGAGCAGTACTTC	CATGHPLVDEQYF
NA	many	TRBV7-2	TRBJ2-5	TGTGCCAGCAGCCCCCTGGGGGGCGGGGAGACCCAGTACTTC	CASSPLGGGETQYF
NA	many	TRBV28	TRBJ2-7	TGTGCCAGCAGTGTCCCAGGGGCCGAGCAGTACTTC	CASSVPGAEQYF
NA	many	TRBV5-1	TRBJ1-1	TGCGCCAGCAGCTTCGGGGGACCACTTAACACTGAAGCTTTCTTT	CASSFGGPLNTEAFF
TRBD2	NA	TRBV5-1	TRBJ2-5	TGCGCCAGCAGCTTCACTAGCGGGGCTCGCCCATGGGAGACCCAGTACTTC	CASSFTSGARPWETQYF
TRBD2	few	TRBV3-1	TRBJ2-3	TGTGCCAGCAGCCGACTAGCGGGGGGCTCAGATACGCAGTATTTT	CASSRLAGGSDTQYF
TRBD2	NA	TRBV15	TRBJ2-5	TGTGCCACCAGCGGCGGAGAGCGGGGGGGCCTCCAAGAGACCCAGTACTTC	CATSGGERGGLQETQYF
NA	few	TRBV9	TRBJ1-1	TGTGCCAGCAGCGTACTAGGGGAGGGGATAACTGAAGCTTTCTTT	CASSVLGEGITEAFF
NA	NA	TRBV10-3	TRBJ1-2	TGTGCCATCAGTGAGTCGTACGACAGGTGGGATGGCTACACCTTC	CAISESYDRWDGYTF
TRBD1	many	TRBV6-1	TRBJ2-7	TGTGCCAGCAGTACAGGGGTCTTCTCCTACGAGCAGTACTTC	CASSTGVFSYEQYF
NA	few	TRBV4-1	TRBJ2-7	TGCGCCAGCAGCCCGGCGGTCTCCTACGAGCAGTACTTC	CASSPAVSYEQYF
NA	many	TRBV6-1	TRBJ2-6	TGTGCCAGCAGTGAGACGAGCTCTGGGGCCAACGTCCTGACTTTC	CASSETSSGANVLTF
NA	many	TRBV13	TRBJ2-2	TGTGCCAGCAGCTTAGACAGGGCGGGCACCGGGGAGCTGTTTTTT	CASSLDRAGTGELFF
NA	many	TRBV28	TRBJ2-4	TGTGCCAGCACCCTGGGTCCCTACGCGGCCGGGGCTGGTAACATTCAGTACTTC	CASTLGPYAAGAGNIQYF
TRBD1	NA	TRBV3-1	TRBJ2-3	TGTGCCAGCACCCTTTCACAGGGGTACACAGATACGCAGTATTTT	CASTLSQGYTDTQYF
NA	NA	TRBV20-1	TRBJ2-6	TGCAGTGCCCCCCTTGCTGGGGCCAACGTCCTGACTTTC	CSAPLAGANVLTF
NA	NA	TRBV28	TRBJ2-2	TGTGCCAGCAGTTTAAGAGAGGAGGGGGAGACCGGGGAGCCGTTTTTT	CASSLREEGETGEPFF
NA	NA	TRBV5-5	TRBJ2-1	TGTGCCAGCAGTCGGGACTGGAGTACCAATGAGCAGTTCTTC	CASSRDWSTNEQFF
NA	many	TRBV28	TRBJ2-1	TGTGCCAGCAGTTTTGCGGGGATGGGCAATGAGCAGTTCTTC	CASSFAGMGNEQFF
NA	few	TRBV5-1	TRBJ1-4	TGCGCCAGCAGCTTGGGCTTCGCAGGGCTAGATGAAAAACTGTTTTTT	CASSLGFAGLDEKLFF
TRBD1	few	TRBV5-1	TRBJ2-7	TGCGCCAGCAGCTCGGACAGGGCCCCCTACGAGCAGTACTTC	CASSSDRAPYEQYF